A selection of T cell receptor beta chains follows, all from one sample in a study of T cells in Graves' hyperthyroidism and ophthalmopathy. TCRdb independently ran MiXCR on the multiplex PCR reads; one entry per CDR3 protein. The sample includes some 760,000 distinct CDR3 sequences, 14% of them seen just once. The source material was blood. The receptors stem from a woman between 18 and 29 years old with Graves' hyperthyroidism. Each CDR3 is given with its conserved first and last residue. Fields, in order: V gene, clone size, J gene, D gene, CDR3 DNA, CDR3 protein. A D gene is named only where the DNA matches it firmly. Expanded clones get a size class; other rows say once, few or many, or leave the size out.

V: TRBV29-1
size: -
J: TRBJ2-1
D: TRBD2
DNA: TGCAGCGTTGAGGGCCTAGCGGGAGGTTACAATGAGCAGTTCTTC
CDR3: CSVEGLAGGYNEQFF

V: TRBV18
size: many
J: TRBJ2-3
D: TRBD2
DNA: TGTGCCAGCTCATCAGCGGGAGTTAGCACAGATACGCAGTATTTT
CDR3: CASSSAGVSTDTQYF

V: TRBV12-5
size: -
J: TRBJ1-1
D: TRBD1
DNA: TGTGCTAGTGCCCCTGGACAGGGGTTTTACACTGAAGCTTTCTTT
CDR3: CASAPGQGFYTEAFF

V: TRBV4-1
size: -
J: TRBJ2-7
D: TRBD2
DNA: TGCGCCAGCAGCCGGGTAGGACTAGCGGGAGGAAACGAGCAGTACTTC
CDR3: CASSRVGLAGGNEQYF

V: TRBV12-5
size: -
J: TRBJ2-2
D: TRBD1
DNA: TGTGCTAGTGGTTTGTCACCCCCGGACAGGGTGGGCACCGGGGAGCTGTTTTTT
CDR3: CASGLSPPDRVGTGELFF

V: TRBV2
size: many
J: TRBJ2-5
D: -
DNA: TGTGCCAGCAGTGTCCCGGTCCTGTCGGGAGAGACCCAGTACTTC
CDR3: CASSVPVLSGETQYF

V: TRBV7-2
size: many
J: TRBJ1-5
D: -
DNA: TGTGCCAGCAGCCTCCAGTTAACAGGGACTCAGCCCCAGCATTTT
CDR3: CASSLQLTGTQPQHF

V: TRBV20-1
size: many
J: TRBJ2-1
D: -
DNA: TGCAGTGCCGTCGCCCCACACAATGAGCAGTTCTTC
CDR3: CSAVAPHNEQFF

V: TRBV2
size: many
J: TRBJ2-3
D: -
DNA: TGTGCCAGCAGACGGATAGGGGTGACTAGCACAGATACGCAGTATTTT
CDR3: CASRRIGVTSTDTQYF

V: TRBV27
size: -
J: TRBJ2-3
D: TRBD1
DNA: TGTGCCAGCAGTCAGACAGGGGTTAGAGGTACGCAGTATTTT
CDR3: CASSQTGVRGTQYF

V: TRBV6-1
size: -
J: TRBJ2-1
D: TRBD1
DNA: TGTGCCAGCAGGACAGGGGGCGCGTGGAATGAGCAGTTCTTC
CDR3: CASRTGGAWNEQFF

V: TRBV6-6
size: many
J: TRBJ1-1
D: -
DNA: TGTGCCAGCAGTTACTCCTTCAGTTCCTTTGACACTGAAGCTTTCTTT
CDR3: CASSYSFSSFDTEAFF

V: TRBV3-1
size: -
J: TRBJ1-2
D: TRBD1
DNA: TGTGCCAGCAGCCAAGGGACAGGTCGGGTCTACTATGGCTACACCTTC
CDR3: CASSQGTGRVYYGYTF

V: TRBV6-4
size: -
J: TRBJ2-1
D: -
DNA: TGTGCCAGCAGTGAAAAGGGGCCCAATGAGCAGTTCTTC
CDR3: CASSEKGPNEQFF

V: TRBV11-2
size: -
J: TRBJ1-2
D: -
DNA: TGTGCCAGCAGCGACCTAGGGCGCTCGTTTGACTATGGCTACACCTTC
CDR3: CASSDLGRSFDYGYTF

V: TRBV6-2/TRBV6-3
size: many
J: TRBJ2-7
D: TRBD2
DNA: TGTGCCAGCAGTTACGGACTAGCGGGTTACGAGCAGTACTTC
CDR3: CASSYGLAGYEQYF

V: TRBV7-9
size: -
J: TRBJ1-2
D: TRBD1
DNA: TGTGCCAGCAGCCCCGATCTCGGGACAGCCTATGGCTACACCTTC
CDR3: CASSPDLGTAYGYTF

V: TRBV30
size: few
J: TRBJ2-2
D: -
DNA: TGTGCCTGGAGTGTACAGACTTCTGCCGTACTAACGCGGGAGCTGTTTTTT
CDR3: CAWSVQTSAVLTRELFF

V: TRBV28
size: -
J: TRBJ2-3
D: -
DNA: TGTGCCAGCAGTTTATTGGTCCGTAGCACAGATACGCAGTATTTT
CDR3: CASSLLVRSTDTQYF

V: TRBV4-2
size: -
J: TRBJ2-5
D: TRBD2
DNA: TGTGCCAGCAGCCCTCATACAAAACCTGGACTAGACCAAGAGACCCAGTACTTC
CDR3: CASSPHTKPGLDQETQYF

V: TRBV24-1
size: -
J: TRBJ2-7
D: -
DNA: TGTGCCACCAGTGGGTTCAGCGGAGGGACCTACGAGCAGTACTTC
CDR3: CATSGFSGGTYEQYF

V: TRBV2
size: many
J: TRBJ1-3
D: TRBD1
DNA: TGTGCCAGCAGCCAGACAGGGGCGGATCTTGGAAACACCATATATTTT
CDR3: CASSQTGADLGNTIYF

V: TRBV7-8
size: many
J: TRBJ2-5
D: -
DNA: TGTGCCAGCAGTACAGAGACCCAGTACTTC
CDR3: CASSTETQYF

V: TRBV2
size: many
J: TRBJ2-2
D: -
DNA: TGTGCCAGCATAAGGGGTAGCGGTGGGACCACCGGGGAGCTGTTTTTT
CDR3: CASIRGSGGTTGELFF

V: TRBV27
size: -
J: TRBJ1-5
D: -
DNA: TGTGCCAGCAGTTTACTCGGGGCGAATCAGCCCCAGCATTTT
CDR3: CASSLLGANQPQHF

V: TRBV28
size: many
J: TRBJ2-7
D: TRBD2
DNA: TGTGCCAGCAGTTTATTATCAGCGGGACCCTACGAGCAGTACTTC
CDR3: CASSLLSAGPYEQYF

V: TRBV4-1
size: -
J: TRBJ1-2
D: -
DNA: TGCGCCAGCGGCCAAGGTGTAGGGTATGGCTACACCTTC
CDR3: CASGQGVGYGYTF

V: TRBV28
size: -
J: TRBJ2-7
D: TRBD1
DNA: TGTGCCGTACTAGCCGGGACAGGGAGTCCCTACGAGCAGTACTTC
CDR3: CAVLAGTGSPYEQYF

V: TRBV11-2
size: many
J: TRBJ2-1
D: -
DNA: TGTGCCAGCAGCTCGAGGGGCATAGTCAATGAGCAGTTCTTC
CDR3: CASSSRGIVNEQFF

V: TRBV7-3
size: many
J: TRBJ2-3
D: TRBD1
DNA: TGTGCCAGCAGTATAACAGGGGAGGATACGCAGTATTTT
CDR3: CASSITGEDTQYF

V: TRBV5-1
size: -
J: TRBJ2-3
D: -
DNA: TGCGCCAGCAGCGGGCGACCGGGAGCGCCCCCAGATACGCAGTATTTT
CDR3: CASSGRPGAPPDTQYF

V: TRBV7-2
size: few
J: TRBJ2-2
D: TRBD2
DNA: TGTGCCAGCAGCTTAATAGCGGGAGGGCCGACCGGGGAGCTGTTTTTT
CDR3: CASSLIAGGPTGELFF

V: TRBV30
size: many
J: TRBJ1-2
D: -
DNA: TGTGCCTGGGCCGGTTCAGGGGACGGCTACACCTTC
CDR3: CAWAGSGDGYTF

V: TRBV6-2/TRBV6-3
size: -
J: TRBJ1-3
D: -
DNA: TGTGCCAGCAGCGACGGTGCCTTCTCTGGAAACACCATATATTTT
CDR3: CASSDGAFSGNTIYF

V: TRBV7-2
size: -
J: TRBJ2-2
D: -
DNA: TGTGCCAGCAGCCCGAGACGGCAGGGCAACACCGGGGAGCTGTTTTTT
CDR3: CASSPRRQGNTGELFF

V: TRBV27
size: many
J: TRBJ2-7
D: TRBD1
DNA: TGTGCCAGCAGTTTGACCGGGACAGGCTACTCCTACGAGCAGTACTTC
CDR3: CASSLTGTGYSYEQYF

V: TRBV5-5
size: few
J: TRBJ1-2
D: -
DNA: TGTGCCAGCAGTTTGGTGAAGGGTTGGGGCTACACCTTC
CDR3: CASSLVKGWGYTF

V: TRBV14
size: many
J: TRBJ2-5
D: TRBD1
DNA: TGTGCCAGCAGCCACGCACCGGGACAGGGACAAGAGACCCAGTACTTC
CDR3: CASSHAPGQGQETQYF

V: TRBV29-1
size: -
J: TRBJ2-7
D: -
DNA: TGCAGCGTTGTTGCTCGCACCTCCTACGAGCAGTACTTC
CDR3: CSVVARTSYEQYF

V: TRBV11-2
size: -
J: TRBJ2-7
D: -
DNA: TGTGCCAGCAGCTTAGTGGTGTGGGGTAGGGCCTACGAGCAGTACTTC
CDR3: CASSLVVWGRAYEQYF

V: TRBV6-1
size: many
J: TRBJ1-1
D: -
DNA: TGTGCCAGCAGTGAAGACCGGAGTTTGAACACTGAAGCTTTCTTT
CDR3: CASSEDRSLNTEAFF

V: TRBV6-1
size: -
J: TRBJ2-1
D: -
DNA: TGTGCCAGCAGTGAACCTTATACTGAGCAGTTCTTC
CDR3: CASSEPYTEQFF

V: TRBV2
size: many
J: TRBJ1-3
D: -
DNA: TGTGCCAGCAGCGATGACGCCAGCTCTGGAAACACCATATATTTT
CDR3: CASSDDASSGNTIYF

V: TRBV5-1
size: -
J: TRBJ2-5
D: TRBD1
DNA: TGCGCCAGCAGCTTCGGGGACAGGGAAGGAGAGACCCAGTACTTC
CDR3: CASSFGDREGETQYF

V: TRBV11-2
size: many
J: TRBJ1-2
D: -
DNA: TGTGCCAGCAGCTCCCCGGGGATGGATGGCTACACCTTC
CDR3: CASSSPGMDGYTF

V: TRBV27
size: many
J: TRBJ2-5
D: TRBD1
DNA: TGTGCCAGCAGTTTAGACAGGGCCTCGGGAGAGACCCAGTACTTC
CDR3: CASSLDRASGETQYF

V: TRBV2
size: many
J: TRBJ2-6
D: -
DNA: TGTGCCAGCACCGCACGTGGGGCTCCTGGGGCCAACGTCCTGACTTTC
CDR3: CASTARGAPGANVLTF